The clone carrying this T cell receptor beta chain appeared a few times. One entry per CDR3 protein results from TCRdb running MiXCR on the PCR reads. The repertoire has some 18,000 distinct CDR3 sequences, 35% to 45% of them found once; the top ten carry roughly a sixth. This sample is part of a study of tumor-infiltrating lymphocytes in oesophageal squamous cell carcinoma. Germline values: CDR1 LNHDA, CDR2 SQIVND (reference sequence). V dropped 7 bases and J dropped 2 bases, with 11 bases sitting between them. This CDR3 spans 14 amino acids. Source material: normal esophageal tissue next to the tumor. The gene calls are TRBV19 and TRBJ2-2; no definite D call. The receptor comes from a female donor with esophageal squamous cell carcinoma. The CDR3 region has the DNA TGTGCCAGTAAAGGGCTATTCAACACCGGGGAGCTGTTTTTT. This codes for CASKGLFNTGELFF.